This TCR beta chain was obtained from a study of blood T cell repertoires in COVID-19. Study in general: Acute and convalescent COVID-19 samples came from the United States, Italy and Spain. In each case, the material was cDNA or gDNA derived from T cells, B-cell-depleted T cells, or PBMCs.

Germline V lookup: CDR1 SEHNR, CDR2 FQNEAQ (reference sequence). J was trimmed by 5 bases and V by 2 bases; bases with no gene match: 7. The CDR3 has 16 residues. Per the study methods: Amplification of reference gene primers provided the estimated nucleated cell counts. The table came from immunoSEQ multiplex PCR; TCRdb's copy has only in-frame clones and leaves some out. That table supplies the V and J calls and clone size; D and trimming were determined from the DNA. The sample comprises some 60,000 clones, 82% of which are singletons, and 10% to 15% rests with the top ten. Sequencing was done on a sample of peripheral blood. The sequence was collected from a human donor in a cohort sampled during active COVID-19. The chain carries TRBV7-9 and TRBJ1-1; 11 nucleotides align to TRBD1. DNA for the CDR3: TGTGCCAGCAGCTTAAGGCGGGACAGGGGGGGTACTGAAGCTTTCTTT. Translating it yields CASSLRRDRGGTEAFF.